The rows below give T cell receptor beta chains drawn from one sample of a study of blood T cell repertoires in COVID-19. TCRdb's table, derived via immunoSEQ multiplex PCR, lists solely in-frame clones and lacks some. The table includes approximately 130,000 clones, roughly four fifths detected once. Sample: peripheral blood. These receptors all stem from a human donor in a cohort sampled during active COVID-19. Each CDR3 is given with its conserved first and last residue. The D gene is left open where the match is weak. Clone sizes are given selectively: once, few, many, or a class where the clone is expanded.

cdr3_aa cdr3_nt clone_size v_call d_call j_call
CASRDEAPGETQYF TGTGCCAGCAGGGATGAGGCGCCGGGTGAGACCCAGTACTTC - TRBV6-4 - TRBJ2-5
CASSLGGTGDHTQYF TGTGCCAGCAGCTTAGGGGGGACAGGGGACCATACGCAGTATTTT - TRBV11-3 TRBD1 TRBJ2-3
CASSTMGGAEPYGYTF TGTGCCAGCAGTACTATGGGGGGGGCAGAGCCCTATGGCTACACCTTC - TRBV28 - TRBJ1-2
CASSIDHASGGLTDTQYF TGTGCCAGTAGTATAGATCACGCTAGCGGGGGCCTCACAGATACGCAGTATTTT - TRBV19 TRBD2 TRBJ2-3
CASSLGGLAGAETQYF TGTGCCAGCAGCTTAGGAGGACTAGCGGGGGCGGAGACCCAGTACTTC - TRBV7-2 TRBD2 TRBJ2-5
CASSLALQVSYEQYF TGTGCCAGCAGCTTAGCGCTACAGGTTTCCTACGAGCAGTACTTC once TRBV11-2 - TRBJ2-7
CASSSGTATYEQYF TGCGCCAGCAGCTCGGGGACAGCCACCTACGAGCAGTACTTC once TRBV5-1 TRBD1 TRBJ2-7
CASSGTSATAGELFF TGTGCCAGCAGCGGGACTAGCGCCACGGCCGGGGAGCTGTTTTTT - TRBV7-9 TRBD2 TRBJ2-2
CASTDRSRGTQYF TGTGCCAGCACTGACAGGTCACGGGGGACCCAGTACTTC few TRBV2 - TRBJ2-5
CASSLGAPQGYGYTF TGTGCCAGCAGCTTAGGGGCTCCCCAGGGCTATGGCTACACCTTC - TRBV7-2 - TRBJ1-2
CASSQEGRVQYF TGTGCCAGCAGCCAGGAGGGCCGGGTGCAGTACTTC - TRBV3-1/TRBV3-2 - TRBJ2-7
CASSAPLAGHRYEQYF TGTGCCAGCAGCGCACCCTTAGCGGGGCACCGCTACGAGCAGTACTTC - TRBV7-2 TRBD2 TRBJ2-7
CAISGGPSGGDTEETQYF TGTGCCATCTCCGGTGGGCCTAGCGGGGGAGATACAGAAGAGACCCAGTACTTC - TRBV10-3 TRBD2 TRBJ2-5
CASRSDSSGNTIYF TGTGCCAGCAGATCCGACAGCTCTGGAAACACCATATATTTT - TRBV5-5 - TRBJ1-3
CASSSWSAGVETQYF TGTGCCAGCAGCTCGTGGTCAGCGGGCGTGGAGACCCAGTACTTC - TRBV7-2 - TRBJ2-5
CASTPSGHTGELFF TGTGCCAGCACCCCTAGCGGGCACACCGGGGAGCTGTTTTTT - TRBV2 TRBD2 TRBJ2-2
CASSSTGIYTEAFF TGTGCCAGCAGTTCGACCGGGATTTACACTGAAGCTTTCTTT - TRBV6-2/TRBV6-3 - TRBJ1-1
CASSQDPFGGTGNQPQHF TGTGCCAGCAGCCAAGACCCATTTGGAGGGACAGGAAATCAGCCCCAGCATTTT - TRBV4-2 TRBD1 TRBJ1-5
CASSVYPPEGRTEAFF TGTGCCAGCTCAGTTTATCCACCCGAGGGGAGGACTGAAGCTTTCTTT - TRBV18 - TRBJ1-1